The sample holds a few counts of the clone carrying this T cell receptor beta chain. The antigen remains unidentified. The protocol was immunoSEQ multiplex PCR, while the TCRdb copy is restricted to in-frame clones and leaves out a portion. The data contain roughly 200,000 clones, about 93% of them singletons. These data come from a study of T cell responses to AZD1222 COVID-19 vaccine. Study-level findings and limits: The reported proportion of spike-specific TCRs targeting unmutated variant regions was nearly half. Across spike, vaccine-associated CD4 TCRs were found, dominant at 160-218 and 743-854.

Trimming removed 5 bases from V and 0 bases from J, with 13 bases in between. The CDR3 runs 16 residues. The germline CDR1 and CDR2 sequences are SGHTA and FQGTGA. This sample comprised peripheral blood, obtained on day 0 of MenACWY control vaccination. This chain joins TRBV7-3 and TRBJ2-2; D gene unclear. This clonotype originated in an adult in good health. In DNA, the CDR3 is TGTGCCAGCAGCCCCAGTTTGGCAGCGAACACCGGGGAGCTGTTTTTT. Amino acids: CASSPSLAANTGELFF.